These 11 T cell receptor beta chains were sequenced from one sample in a study of spatial heterogeneity in lung cancer. In TCRdb, the 5' RACE reads were re-called with MiXCR into one record per CDR3 protein. The repertoire holds over 10,000 distinct CDR3 sequences, with over 3% as singletons. Time point indicated: sample taken at primary tumor resection. Study conclusions and caveats: Mutation tallies in tumors tracked expanded intratumoral alpha and beta TCR counts.

These receptors' antigens are unknown. The sample consisted of lung tumor tissue, taken at surgery. The receptors were sampled from a male donor with early-stage non-small cell lung cancer.

This clonotype showed up many times. This chain links TRBV5-1 with TRBJ1-1; D is possibly TRBD1 (5 bases). Germline loops: CDR1 SGHRS, CDR2 YFSETQ. The CDR3 is 14 residues long. Trimming stripped 0 bases from V and 6 bases from J, with 12 bases between. The CDR3 DNA is TGCGCCAGCAGCTTGGAGGGACGTTACTCTGAAGCTTTCTTT. Protein product: CASSLEGRYSEAFF.

This clonotype is medium-sized by share. This chain joins TRBV2 and TRBJ1-6, with TRBD1 matching 10 bases. V dropped 5 bases and J dropped 10; count of bases not matched to a gene: 8. This CDR3 is 15 amino acids long. Germline V gene sequence: CDR1 SNHLY, CDR2 FYNNEI. DNA of the CDR3: TGTGCCAGCAGTTCAGGACAGGGGGGTACCTCACCCCTCCACTTT. It is translated as CASSSGQGGTSPLHF.

This clonotype occurred many times. The chain's CDR3 is CASSFDRGRGEQFF. CDR3 DNA sequence: TGTGCCAGTAGTTTCGACAGGGGGCGCGGTGAGCAGTTCTTC. The chain uses TRBV19 and TRBJ2-1; 10 nucleotides align to TRBD1. Germline CDR1 is LNHDA and CDR2 is SQIVND (reference sequence). V trimming: 5 bases; J trimming: 9 bases; junction bases outside the gene matches: 7. CDR3 length: 14 amino acids.

In its sample, this clonotype ranks as medium-sized. V gene TRBV11-2 combines with J gene TRBJ1-1, with 9 bases matching TRBD1. Trimming took 8 bases from V and 7 from J; bases not matched to a gene: 5. Germline lookup yields CDR1 SGHAT and CDR2 FQNNGV. This CDR3 is 12 amino acids long. CDR3 region: CASGGQGIEAFF. CDR3 bases: TGTGCCAGCGGGGGACAGGGAATTGAAGCTTTCTTT. Full variable domain (outside the CDR3, taken from reference TRBV11-2 and TRBJ1-1): EAGVAQSPRYKIIEKRQSVAFWCNPISGHATLYWYQQILGQGPKLLIQFQNNGVVDDSQLPKDRFSAERLKGVDSTLKIQPAKLEDSAVYLCASGGQGIEAFFGQGTRLTVV.

This clonotype was observed many times. The J gene is TRBJ2-5, the V gene TRBV2; 9 bases align to TRBD1. Germline CDR1 and CDR2: SNHLY and FYNNEI. This CDR3 has 15 amino acids. The junction had 12 bases not matched to a gene; V was cut back by 8 bases and J by 5 bases. The CDR3 sequence is CASHEQGALGETQYF. In DNA form, the CDR3 reads TGTGCCAGCCATGAACAGGGGGCGCTTGGGGAGACCCAGTACTTC.

This clonotype was seen at least ten times. V usage is TRBV5-1 and J usage is TRBJ2-1; TRBD1 matches at 7 bases. Looked up from germline, CDR1 is SGHRS and CDR2 is YFSETQ. V lost 3 bases and J lost 4; bases outside the gene matches: 7. The CDR3 length is 15 residues. CDR3 bases: TGCGCCAGCAGCTCGGGACAGCCCGCGTACAATGAGCAGTTCTTC. Encoded protein: CASSSGQPAYNEQFF.

This clonotype has at least ten counts. The chain employs TRBV7-2 and TRBJ2-1, with TRBD2 as a possible D gene (6 bases). CDR3 size: 14 residues. Per the germline V gene, CDR1 is SGHTA and CDR2 is FQGNSA. V was shortened by 1 base and J by 8 bases, with 12 bases between the two germline ends. The CDR3, as DNA: TGTGCCAGCAGCTTAGGTTGGGAGGCACATGAGCAGTTCTTC. It yields the protein CASSLGWEAHEQFF.

This clonotype has at least ten counts. This chain links TRBV29-1 with TRBJ2-7; D gene ambiguous. In germline, CDR1 is SQVTM, CDR2 ANQGSEA. Trimming removed 4 bases from V and 7 bases from J, with 11 bases in between. This CDR3 contains 11 residues. DNA for the CDR3: TGCAGCGTTGGAGAGGCGCGAGAGCAGTACTTC. This codes for CSVGEAREQYF.

This clonotype was seen many times. The chain carries TRBV5-1 and TRBJ1-1; D not certain. V lost 7 bases to trimming and J lost 0 bases, with 16 bases between them. CDR1 SGHRS and CDR2 YFSETQ come from the germline V gene. This CDR3 has 15 residues. The CDR3 DNA reads as TGCGCCAGCGGGCGCGGCTATTCGGTGAACACTGAAGCTTTCTTT. This codes for CASGRGYSVNTEAFF.

In regard to this clonotype: This clone may be a read error of a much larger clone one base away. The chain uses TRBV3-1 and TRBJ2-1; 7 nucleotides match TRBD2. Germline CDR1 LGHDT, CDR2 YNNKEL (reference sequence). Losses at the gene ends were 1 base for V and 8 bases for J; bases not matched to a gene: 5. The CDR3 runs to 14 residues. The CDR3 protein is CASSQVAGEYEQFF. CDR3 coding DNA: TGTGCCAGCAGCCAAGTTGCGGGAGAGTATGAGCAGTTCTTC.

This clonotype was observed many times. V usage is TRBV20-1 and J usage is TRBJ1-5; no reliable D call. The V gene's germline CDR1 is DFQATT and CDR2 SNEGSKA (reference sequence). The ends were cut back, 2 bases at V and 5 bases at J, with 7 bases in the middle. CDR3 length: 12 residues. The CDR3 is CSARSGDQPQHF. Here the CDR3 DNA reads TGCAGTGCTAGATCGGGAGATCAGCCCCAGCATTTT.